This TCR beta chain stems from a study of STAT5B mutations in CD4+ large granular lymphocyte leukemia. V gave up 5 bases and J gave up 1 base; unmatched junction bases: 6. Germline-derived CDR1 and CDR2 are SGHTA and FQGNSA. This CDR3 comprises 18 residues. The repertoire was sequenced with immunoSEQ multiplex PCR; TCRdb's copy has only in-frame clones and lacks some. This sample carries 37,000 or so clones, around nine tenths of them seen once, and the ten largest clones take roughly 3.4%. The sample comprised CD4+ T cells from blood buffy coats. This clonotype was sampled from a human donor in good health. This chain connects TRBV7-2 to TRBJ2-2; 14 bases are a match to TRBD2. As DNA, the CDR3 is TGTGCCAGCAGCATGGGACTAGCGGGAGACCTGAACACCGGGGAGCTGTTTTTT. Its translation: CASSMGLAGDLNTGELFF.